Following are 6 T cell receptor beta chains from one sample sequenced in a study of cytomegalovirus exposure and HLA in healthy donors. Use of 60 Vbeta and 13 Jbeta primers characterized the PCR. Repertoires were generated with immunoSEQ multiplex PCR, while TCRdb's copy carries only in-frame clones and drops some. The table has roughly 27,000 clones, 62% seen once. The sequencing input was PBMCs. The receptors were gathered from a male donor in good health and CMV-seropositive.

This clone was seen repeatedly, ten times or more. The rearrangement uses TRBV15 and TRBJ2-7; 7 bases agree with TRBD2. Germline V gene data show CDR1 as LNHNV and CDR2 as YYDKDF (reference sequence). The CDR3 extends over 15 amino acids. V was clipped by 0 bases and J by 0 bases; unmatched bases: 2. Here the CDR3 reads CATSREGGSSYEQYF. CDR3 DNA: TGTGCCACCAGCAGAGAAGGCGGGAGCTCCTACGAGCAGTACTTC.

In its sample, this clone was seen a few times. The V gene is TRBV6-4, the J gene TRBJ2-4; 9 bases match TRBD2. V shed 3 bases and J 3 bases; nucleotides not matched to a gene: 6. Germline assignment: CDR1 MRHNA and CDR2 SNTAGT. This CDR3 comprises 16 residues. For the CDR3, the DNA is TGTGCCAGCAGTGAAGTAGCGGGAGTGGGCAAAAACATTCAGTACTTC. It yields the protein CASSEVAGVGKNIQYF.

This clone has just a few counts. This chain links TRBV25-1 with TRBJ1-1; D is uncertain. V was shortened by 6 bases and J by 6 bases, with 17 bases between the two germline ends. The CDR3 runs to 14 residues. From germline, CDR1 is MGHDK and CDR2 SYGVNS. The CDR3 bases are TGTGCCAGCAGACGTCCGGGAGGAAAAGCTGAAGCTTTCTTT. Its translation is CASRRPGGKAEAFF.

This chain joins TRBV5-1 and TRBJ2-2; D perhaps matches TRBD1 (6 bases). Trimming removed 5 bases from V and 3 bases from J, with 11 bases in between. Germline-derived CDR1 and CDR2 are SGHRS and YFSETQ. The CDR3 extends over 14 amino acids. CDR3 DNA sequence: TGCGCCAGCAGTTACAGGGATGACACCGGGGAGCTGTTTTTT. It is translated as CASSYRDDTGELFF. Based on the CDR3 plus reference TRBV5-1 and TRBJ2-2, the full variable domain is KAGVTQTPRYLIKTRGQQVTLSCSPISGHRSVSWYQQTPGQGLQFLFEYFSETQRNKGNFPGRFSGRQFSNSRSEMNVSTLELGDSALYLCASSYRDDTGELFFGEGSRLTVL.

V gene TRBV18 combines with J gene TRBJ1-3, with D possibly being TRBD1 (6 bases). The CDR3 runs 16 residues. The ends were cut back, 3 bases at V and 0 bases at J, with 12 bases in the middle. The germline CDR1 and CDR2 sequences are KGHSH and LQKENI. CDR3 loop: CASSPAGVRSGNTIYF. In DNA form, the CDR3 reads TGTGCCAGCTCACCCGCAGGGGTACGCTCTGGAAACACCATATATTTT. Full variable domain (remainder filled in from reference TRBV18 and TRBJ1-3): NAGVMQNPRHLVRRRGQEARLRCSPMKGHSHVYWYRQLPEEGLKFMVYLQKENIIDESGMPKERFSAEFPKEGPSILRIQQVVRGDSAAYFCASSPAGVRSGNTIYFGEGSWLTVV.

The chain uses TRBV6-1 and TRBJ1-2, with D uncertain. The V gene's germline CDR1 is MNHNS and CDR2 SASEGT. The CDR3 is 17 residues long. Trimming left V 4 bases short and J 3 bases short, with 21 bases between. CDR3 protein: CASSGPPGVSIYYGYTF. CDR3 coding DNA: TGTGCCAGCAGTGGACCCCCAGGTGTCAGCATATACTATGGCTACACCTTC.